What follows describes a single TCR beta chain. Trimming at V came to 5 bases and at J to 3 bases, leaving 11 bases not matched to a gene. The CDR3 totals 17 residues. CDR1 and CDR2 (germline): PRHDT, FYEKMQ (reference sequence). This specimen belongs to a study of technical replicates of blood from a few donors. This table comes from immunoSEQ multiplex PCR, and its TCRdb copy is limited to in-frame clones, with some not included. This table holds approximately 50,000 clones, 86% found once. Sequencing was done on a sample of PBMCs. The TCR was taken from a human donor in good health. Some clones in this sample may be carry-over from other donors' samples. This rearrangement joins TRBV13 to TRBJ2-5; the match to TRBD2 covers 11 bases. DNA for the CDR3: TGTGCCAGCAGCCCGGGACTAGCGGAGAACTACGAAGAGACCCAGTACTTC. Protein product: CASSPGLAENYEETQYF. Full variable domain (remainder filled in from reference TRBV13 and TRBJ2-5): AAGVIQSPRHLIKEKRETATLKCYPIPRHDTVYWYQQGPGQDPQFLISFYEKMQSDKGSIPDRFSAQQFSDYHSELNMSSLELGDSALYFCASSPGLAENYEETQYFGPGTRLLVL.